Described below is a single TCR beta chain sequence and its context. Here immunoSEQ multiplex PCR was the method, and the copy in TCRdb shows in-frame clones only, minus some. The sample shows about 270,000 clones, approximately 82% of them seen only once. The data derive from a study of blood T cell repertoires in COVID-19. The CDR3 totals 15 residues. Germline assignment: CDR1 SNHLY and CDR2 FYNNEI. V was clipped by 6 bases and J by 0 bases; unmatched bases: 3. V gene TRBV2 combines with J gene TRBJ2-2; 8 nucleotides agree with TRBD1. The sequenced sample consisted of peripheral blood. This receptor was obtained from a man at least 80 years old with acute or convalescent COVID-19. CDR3 residues: CASREQGANTGELFF. In DNA, the CDR3 is TGTGCCAGCAGGGAACAGGGGGCGAACACCGGGGAGCTGTTTTTT.